This TCR beta chain was profiled in a study of cytomegalovirus exposure and HLA in healthy donors. On this clone itself: Its specificity is not known.

Use of 60 Vbeta and 13 Jbeta primers characterized the PCR. Repertoires were generated with immunoSEQ multiplex PCR, while TCRdb's copy carries only in-frame clones and drops some. Among 150,000 to 200,000 clones, around 78% were seen once, and the ten largest hold roughly 1.6%. Germline CDR1 reads SGHRS; CDR2 reads YFSETQ. V trimming: 4 bases; J trimming: 3 bases; junction bases outside the gene matches: 5. The CDR3 has 15 amino acids. Donors were ostensibly healthy at sampling, although undocumented immune exposures were probable. Study-wide points: Some segments of the V type, notably TRBV6-2 and TRBV6-3, were excluded as indistinguishable.

The rearrangement uses TRBV5-1 and TRBJ2-3; the match to TRBD2 covers 10 bases. This sequence was found in a man aged 40-55 years in good health and CMV-seronegative. Sequencing input: PBMCs. The CDR3: CASSPLAGWTDTQYF. CDR3 nucleotide sequence: TGCGCCAGCAGCCCACTAGCGGGATGGACAGATACGCAGTATTTT.